Listed below are T cell receptor beta chains from one sample, sequenced in a study of T-cell reconstitution after alpha-beta-depleted transplantation in children. A single record per CDR3 protein comes from TCRdb applying MiXCR to the PCR reads. Among about 72,000 distinct CDR3 sequences listed, 7.3% were seen once. Material: PBMCs from the stem cell graft donor, obtained from the stem cell graft. The receptors here all came from a human donor who donated a stem cell graft to a child with acute lymphoblastic leukemia. Each CDR3 is given with its conserved first and last residue. The D gene is left open where the match is weak. Expanded clones are given a class, and other clones once, few, many or no size at all.

j_gene: TRBJ2-1
v_gene: TRBV4-3
d_gene: -
abundance: many
CDR3aa: CASSQEGWAPEQFF
CDR3nt: TGCGCCAGCAGCCAAGAAGGGTGGGCACCCGAGCAGTTCTTC

j_gene: TRBJ1-1
v_gene: TRBV20-1
d_gene: -
abundance: many
CDR3aa: CSARAQYLNTEAFF
CDR3nt: TGCAGTGCTAGGGCTCAGTACCTTAACACTGAAGCTTTCTTT

j_gene: TRBJ2-5
v_gene: TRBV5-1
d_gene: -
abundance: few
CDR3aa: CASSLGGSLQETQYF
CDR3nt: TGCGCCAGCAGCTTAGGGGGAAGTCTGCAAGAGACCCAGTACTTC

j_gene: TRBJ2-7
v_gene: TRBV29-1
d_gene: -
abundance: few
CDR3aa: CSARGGASAYEQYF
CDR3nt: TGCAGCGCCAGGGGAGGGGCCAGCGCCTACGAGCAGTACTTC

j_gene: TRBJ1-4
v_gene: TRBV12-3/TRBV12-4
d_gene: -
abundance: many
CDR3aa: CASSLWGMDEKLFF
CDR3nt: TGTGCCAGCAGTTTATGGGGGATGGATGAAAAACTGTTTTTT

j_gene: TRBJ2-1
v_gene: TRBV29-1
d_gene: -
abundance: many
CDR3aa: CSVEWRNEQFF
CDR3nt: TGCAGCGTTGAATGGCGGAATGAGCAGTTCTTC

j_gene: TRBJ2-1
v_gene: TRBV9
d_gene: -
abundance: few
CDR3aa: CASSVSPEEQFF
CDR3nt: TGTGCCAGCAGCGTATCGCCGGAAGAGCAGTTCTTC

j_gene: TRBJ2-3
v_gene: TRBV28
d_gene: TRBD2
abundance: few
CDR3aa: CASSLSLREVMHYF
CDR3nt: TGTGCCAGCAGTTTATCCCTGCGGGAGGTAATGCATTATTTT

j_gene: TRBJ2-1
v_gene: TRBV3-1
d_gene: -
abundance: -
CDR3aa: CASSQELNEQFF
CDR3nt: TGTGCCAGCAGCCAAGAACTCAATGAGCAGTTCTTC

j_gene: TRBJ2-2
v_gene: TRBV28
d_gene: TRBD2
abundance: many
CDR3aa: CASSFRSSGRAGGELFF
CDR3nt: TGTGCCAGCAGTTTTCGGTCTAGCGGGAGGGCCGGCGGGGAGCTGTTTTTT

j_gene: TRBJ1-1
v_gene: TRBV27
d_gene: -
abundance: -
CDR3aa: CASSPPRTEKVVNTEAFF
CDR3nt: TGTGCCAGCAGTCCCCCTAGGACAGAAAAAGTAGTGAACACTGAAGCTTTCTTT

j_gene: TRBJ2-3
v_gene: TRBV19
d_gene: TRBD2
abundance: -
CDR3aa: CASSPTPLAGTDTQYF
CDR3nt: TGTGCCAGTAGTCCTACCCCACTAGCGGGAACAGATACGCAGTATTTT

j_gene: TRBJ1-4
v_gene: TRBV7-2
d_gene: TRBD1
abundance: few
CDR3aa: CASSLADRANEKLFF
CDR3nt: TGTGCCAGCAGCTTAGCGGACAGGGCTAATGAAAAACTGTTTTTT

j_gene: TRBJ2-1
v_gene: TRBV5-5
d_gene: -
abundance: many
CDR3aa: CASSSGPWDEQFF
CDR3nt: TGTGCCAGCAGCTCAGGACCCTGGGATGAGCAGTTCTTC

j_gene: TRBJ1-5
v_gene: TRBV4-3
d_gene: -
abundance: many
CDR3aa: CASSQDGPNGPQHF
CDR3nt: TGCGCCAGCAGCCAAGACGGACCAAACGGGCCCCAGCATTTT

j_gene: TRBJ1-5
v_gene: TRBV7-9
d_gene: -
abundance: many
CDR3aa: CASSLDRTANQPQHF
CDR3nt: TGTGCCAGCAGCTTAGATAGGACAGCGAATCAGCCCCAGCATTTT

j_gene: TRBJ2-3
v_gene: TRBV7-3
d_gene: TRBD2
abundance: many
CDR3aa: CASSLTGTSKDTQYF
CDR3nt: TGTGCCAGCAGCTTAACCGGGACTAGCAAGGATACGCAGTATTTT

j_gene: TRBJ2-2
v_gene: TRBV6-7
d_gene: TRBD1
abundance: -
CDR3aa: CAASYPGQGATGELFF
CDR3nt: TGTGCCGCCAGTTATCCGGGACAGGGAGCAACCGGGGAGCTGTTTTTT

j_gene: TRBJ1-1
v_gene: TRBV5-1
d_gene: -
abundance: many
CDR3aa: CASSLNRPAENTEAFF
CDR3nt: TGCGCCAGCAGCTTGAATCGGCCGGCCGAGAACACTGAAGCTTTCTTT

j_gene: TRBJ2-1
v_gene: TRBV29-1
d_gene: -
abundance: many
CDR3aa: CSVAGGKSSYNEQFF
CDR3nt: TGCAGCGTTGCTGGGGGGAAGAGCTCCTACAATGAGCAGTTCTTC

j_gene: TRBJ1-2
v_gene: TRBV7-2
d_gene: -
abundance: many
CDR3aa: CASSDRTLWDGYTF
CDR3nt: TGTGCCAGCAGCGACCGGACCCTTTGGGATGGCTACACCTTC

j_gene: TRBJ2-5
v_gene: TRBV18
d_gene: -
abundance: -
CDR3aa: CASSLDQVWQETQYF
CDR3nt: TGTGCCAGCTCACTAGACCAAGTCTGGCAAGAGACCCAGTACTTC

j_gene: TRBJ2-7
v_gene: TRBV2
d_gene: TRBD1
abundance: many
CDR3aa: CASSQGGSYEQYF
CDR3nt: TGTGCCAGCAGCCAAGGGGGCAGCTACGAGCAGTACTTC

j_gene: TRBJ2-3
v_gene: TRBV6-2/TRBV6-3
d_gene: TRBD2
abundance: many
CDR3aa: CASQPGRDHTDTQYF
CDR3nt: TGTGCCAGTCAGCCCGGGAGGGACCACACAGATACGCAGTATTTT

j_gene: TRBJ2-5
v_gene: TRBV5-1
d_gene: -
abundance: many
CDR3aa: CASSLLGSGRETQYF
CDR3nt: TGCGCCAGCAGCTTGTTAGGCTCGGGACGAGAGACCCAGTACTTC

j_gene: TRBJ2-3
v_gene: TRBV6-2/TRBV6-3
d_gene: -
abundance: -
CDR3aa: CASSYSSLAADTQYF
CDR3nt: TGTGCCAGCAGTTACTCATCACTAGCCGCAGATACGCAGTATTTT

j_gene: TRBJ2-7
v_gene: TRBV11-2
d_gene: TRBD2
abundance: many
CDR3aa: CASSFDIGLADYEQYF
CDR3nt: TGTGCCAGCAGCTTTGACATTGGACTAGCGGACTACGAGCAGTACTTC

j_gene: TRBJ1-6
v_gene: TRBV11-2
d_gene: TRBD1
abundance: many
CDR3aa: CASSSLATGWSNSPLHF
CDR3nt: TGTGCCAGCAGCTCTCTAGCGACAGGGTGGTCAAATTCACCCCTCCACTTT

j_gene: TRBJ2-5
v_gene: TRBV6-2/TRBV6-3
d_gene: TRBD2
abundance: many
CDR3aa: CASSPLAGMYF
CDR3nt: TGTGCCAGCAGCCCACTAGCGGGGATGTACTTC

j_gene: TRBJ2-7
v_gene: TRBV5-1
d_gene: -
abundance: many
CDR3aa: CASSFRGSSYEQYF
CDR3nt: TGCGCCAGCAGCTTCCGGGGTAGCTCCTACGAGCAGTACTTC

j_gene: TRBJ1-3
v_gene: TRBV9
d_gene: -
abundance: few
CDR3aa: CASSADPGAGNTIYF
CDR3nt: TGTGCCAGCAGCGCCGATCCGGGGGCTGGAAACACCATATATTTT

j_gene: TRBJ2-7
v_gene: TRBV28
d_gene: TRBD2
abundance: few
CDR3aa: CASFSGVSYEQYF
CDR3nt: TGTGCCAGCTTCAGCGGGGTCTCCTACGAGCAGTACTTC

j_gene: TRBJ1-4
v_gene: TRBV7-9
d_gene: TRBD1
abundance: few
CDR3aa: CASTLAGTGVEKLFF
CDR3nt: TGTGCCAGCACTCTAGCCGGGACAGGGGTAGAAAAACTGTTTTTT

j_gene: TRBJ1-1
v_gene: TRBV19
d_gene: -
abundance: -
CDR3aa: CASSDQEFTEAFF
CDR3nt: TGTGCCAGTAGTGACCAGGAATTCACTGAAGCTTTCTTT

j_gene: TRBJ2-1
v_gene: TRBV10-3
d_gene: -
abundance: many
CDR3aa: CAISVTGEVGNEQFF
CDR3nt: TGTGCCATCAGTGTTACGGGAGAGGTAGGCAATGAGCAGTTCTTC

j_gene: TRBJ1-6
v_gene: TRBV5-1
d_gene: -
abundance: many
CDR3aa: CASSFQVGSPLHF
CDR3nt: TGCGCCAGCAGCTTCCAGGTCGGGTCACCCCTCCACTTT

j_gene: TRBJ2-4
v_gene: TRBV6-2/TRBV6-3
d_gene: TRBD1
abundance: once
CDR3aa: CASRPSGTGGYSIQYF
CDR3nt: TGTGCCAGCAGACCTTCCGGGACAGGGGGATATAGCATTCAGTACTTC

j_gene: TRBJ2-1
v_gene: TRBV11-2
d_gene: -
abundance: many
CDR3aa: CASSLDWRANEQFF
CDR3nt: TGTGCCAGCAGCTTGGATTGGAGGGCCAATGAGCAGTTCTTC

j_gene: TRBJ1-2
v_gene: TRBV18
d_gene: TRBD1
abundance: few
CDR3aa: CASSPTGQGAKGYTF
CDR3nt: TGTGCCAGCTCACCAACTGGACAGGGGGCAAAAGGCTACACCTTC

j_gene: TRBJ2-5
v_gene: TRBV7-9
d_gene: TRBD2
abundance: many
CDR3aa: CASSLDTSGRRQETQYF
CDR3nt: TGTGCCAGCAGCTTAGATACTAGCGGGAGAAGACAAGAGACCCAGTACTTC

j_gene: TRBJ2-5
v_gene: TRBV3-1
d_gene: -
abundance: few
CDR3aa: CASSQDGKTQYF
CDR3nt: TGTGCCAGCAGCCAAGATGGAAAGACCCAGTACTTC

j_gene: TRBJ2-5
v_gene: TRBV20-1
d_gene: TRBD1
abundance: many
CDR3aa: CSALDRGLGETQYF
CDR3nt: TGCAGTGCACTGGACAGGGGGCTGGGAGAGACCCAGTACTTC

j_gene: TRBJ1-6
v_gene: TRBV12-3/TRBV12-4
d_gene: -
abundance: many
CDR3aa: CASSLGGNSPLHF
CDR3nt: TGTGCCAGCAGTTTAGGGGGGAATTCACCCCTCCACTTT

j_gene: TRBJ2-5
v_gene: TRBV7-9
d_gene: -
abundance: many
CDR3aa: CASSGGETQYF
CDR3nt: TGTGCCAGCAGCGGCGGGGAGACCCAGTACTTC

j_gene: TRBJ1-5
v_gene: TRBV6-2/TRBV6-3
d_gene: -
abundance: -
CDR3aa: CASTLRGLNQPQHF
CDR3nt: TGTGCCAGCACTCTGAGGGGTTTAAATCAGCCCCAGCATTTT